A selection of T cell receptor beta chains follows, all from one sample in a study of blood T cell repertoires in COVID-19. The assay was immunoSEQ multiplex PCR, and TCRdb's table has in-frame clones only and misses some. The sample has over 400,000 clones; roughly nine tenths are singletons. Sequenced material: PBMCs or T cells enriched from blood (not recorded which). The receptors stem from a woman aged 55-69 years who had recovered from COVID-19. CDR3s include the opening cysteine and the closing phenylalanine or tryptophan. D genes are given only for firm matches. Size is omitted from some rows. Given values are once, few, many or a class for expanded clones.

CDR3 DNA: TGTGCCAGCAGTGAAGCTGGTGCGGGGGCTGTGAGCAATCAGCCCCAGCATTTT
CDR3 protein: CASSEAGAGAVSNQPQHF
D gene: NA
V gene: TRBV6-1
J gene: TRBJ1-5
clone size: once

CDR3 DNA: TGTGCCAGCTCCACCGGGACAGCCGCTGAAGCTTTCTTT
CDR3 protein: CASSTGTAAEAFF
D gene: TRBD1
V gene: TRBV18
J gene: TRBJ1-1
clone size: NA

CDR3 DNA: TGTGCCAGCAGCTTAGATAGTCTTGGCACTGAAGCTTTCTTT
CDR3 protein: CASSLDSLGTEAFF
D gene: NA
V gene: TRBV11-3
J gene: TRBJ1-1
clone size: NA

CDR3 DNA: TGTGCCAGCAGCTTAGCCGGGACTAGCGGGGAAAGCCCGTTCTTC
CDR3 protein: CASSLAGTSGESPFF
D gene: TRBD2
V gene: TRBV7-2
J gene: TRBJ2-1
clone size: NA

CDR3 DNA: TGTGCCAGCAGAAGGCAGGGAAATTCACCCCTCCACTTT
CDR3 protein: CASRRQGNSPLHF
D gene: NA
V gene: TRBV12-3/TRBV12-4
J gene: TRBJ1-6
clone size: NA

CDR3 DNA: TGTGCCAGCAGCACTGCCCATGGGGGCAGGAACCAAGAGACCCAGTACTTC
CDR3 protein: CASSTAHGGRNQETQYF
D gene: NA
V gene: TRBV7-8
J gene: TRBJ2-5
clone size: few

CDR3 DNA: TGTGCCAGCAGCAACCCGACAGGGCTAAATTCACCCCTCCACTTT
CDR3 protein: CASSNPTGLNSPLHF
D gene: NA
V gene: TRBV21-1
J gene: TRBJ1-6
clone size: NA

CDR3 DNA: TGCGCCAGCAGCTTGGTAGAGATTTATAATTCACCCCTCCACTTT
CDR3 protein: CASSLVEIYNSPLHF
D gene: NA
V gene: TRBV5-1
J gene: TRBJ1-6
clone size: NA

CDR3 DNA: TGTGCCAGCAGCCTGGGACAGGGTGGGTTCTATGGCTACACCTTC
CDR3 protein: CASSLGQGGFYGYTF
D gene: TRBD1
V gene: TRBV27
J gene: TRBJ1-2
clone size: NA

CDR3 DNA: TGTGCCAGTAGTATTTACGGGACAGGATATAGCAATCAGCCCCAGCATTTT
CDR3 protein: CASSIYGTGYSNQPQHF
D gene: TRBD1
V gene: TRBV19
J gene: TRBJ1-5
clone size: NA

CDR3 DNA: TGTGCCAGCAGTTCTAGCGGAACACGGCCCCGCACAGATACGCAGTATTTT
CDR3 protein: CASSSSGTRPRTDTQYF
D gene: TRBD2
V gene: TRBV28
J gene: TRBJ2-3
clone size: NA

CDR3 DNA: TGTGCCAGCAGTCCCCTTGGGCCCCCTACGGATGGCTACACCTTC
CDR3 protein: CASSPLGPPTDGYTF
D gene: NA
V gene: TRBV7-2
J gene: TRBJ1-2
clone size: NA

CDR3 DNA: TGTGCCAGCAGTTATCGGGGGACTGAAGCTTTCTTT
CDR3 protein: CASSYRGTEAFF
D gene: NA
V gene: TRBV27
J gene: TRBJ1-1
clone size: NA

CDR3 DNA: TGCAGCGGTGGTTCGGGGAACACCGGGGAGCTGTTTTTT
CDR3 protein: CSGGSGNTGELFF
D gene: NA
V gene: TRBV29-1
J gene: TRBJ2-2
clone size: NA

CDR3 DNA: TGTGCCAGTAGTCTATACACCGGGGAGCTGTTTTTT
CDR3 protein: CASSLYTGELFF
D gene: NA
V gene: TRBV19
J gene: TRBJ2-2
clone size: NA

CDR3 DNA: TGCAGTGCGAGTAGCCGGGTCACCGGGGAGCTGTTTTTT
CDR3 protein: CSASSRVTGELFF
D gene: NA
V gene: TRBV20-1
J gene: TRBJ2-2
clone size: NA

CDR3 DNA: TGTGCCAGCAGACGAACGGCAGCGGATGGCTACACCTTC
CDR3 protein: CASRRTAADGYTF
D gene: NA
V gene: TRBV12-3/TRBV12-4
J gene: TRBJ1-2
clone size: NA

CDR3 DNA: TGTGCTAGTGGACCGGGACAGGGGCCCAATGAGCAGTTCTTC
CDR3 protein: CASGPGQGPNEQFF
D gene: TRBD1
V gene: TRBV12-5
J gene: TRBJ2-1
clone size: NA

CDR3 DNA: TGCAGTGCTAGTTATACAGGGGGCGTAACTGAAGCTTTCTTT
CDR3 protein: CSASYTGGVTEAFF
D gene: TRBD1
V gene: TRBV20-1
J gene: TRBJ1-1
clone size: NA

CDR3 DNA: TGCAGCGTTGAAGACAGGGGGGTCGGCGAGCAGTACTTC
CDR3 protein: CSVEDRGVGEQYF
D gene: NA
V gene: TRBV29-1
J gene: TRBJ2-7
clone size: NA

CDR3 DNA: TGTGCCACCAGTGATCCACGGACGGGGAATCAGCCCCAGCATTTT
CDR3 protein: CATSDPRTGNQPQHF
D gene: NA
V gene: TRBV24-1
J gene: TRBJ1-5
clone size: NA

CDR3 DNA: TGTGCCAGCAGCCAAGGTGAAAGGAGTTACTATGGCTACACCTTC
CDR3 protein: CASSQGERSYYGYTF
D gene: NA
V gene: TRBV3-1/TRBV3-2
J gene: TRBJ1-2
clone size: NA

CDR3 DNA: TGTGCCAGCAGTGCCGAACAGGGGGCGACCTATGGCTACACCTTC
CDR3 protein: CASSAEQGATYGYTF
D gene: TRBD1
V gene: TRBV2
J gene: TRBJ1-2
clone size: once

CDR3 DNA: TGTGCCAGCAGCGAACCAGGGACAACTTACGAGCAGTACTTC
CDR3 protein: CASSEPGTTYEQYF
D gene: NA
V gene: TRBV5-4
J gene: TRBJ2-7
clone size: once

CDR3 DNA: TGCAGCGACGGGACTAGCGGAAACAATGAGCAGTTCTTC
CDR3 protein: CSDGTSGNNEQFF
D gene: TRBD2
V gene: TRBV29-1
J gene: TRBJ2-1
clone size: NA

CDR3 DNA: TGTGCCAGCAGTTCGGACAGGGCTCCCTCTGGGGCCAACGTCCTGACTTTC
CDR3 protein: CASSSDRAPSGANVLTF
D gene: TRBD1
V gene: TRBV27
J gene: TRBJ2-6
clone size: once

CDR3 DNA: TGCGCCAGCAGCTTGCGGCCGGGGGGGCACGAGCAGTACTTC
CDR3 protein: CASSLRPGGHEQYF
D gene: TRBD2
V gene: TRBV5-1
J gene: TRBJ2-7
clone size: NA

CDR3 DNA: TGTGCCAGCAGCCTAGAGGGCATAACTAGCACAGATACGCAGTATTTT
CDR3 protein: CASSLEGITSTDTQYF
D gene: NA
V gene: TRBV3-1/TRBV3-2
J gene: TRBJ2-3
clone size: NA

CDR3 DNA: TGTGCCAGCAGCCATTCAGGGTCTGGCTACACCTTC
CDR3 protein: CASSHSGSGYTF
D gene: NA
V gene: TRBV3-1/TRBV3-2
J gene: TRBJ1-2
clone size: NA

CDR3 DNA: TGTGCCAGCAGTTTAGCGGGGGGCCTCCCCAATGAGCAGTTCTTC
CDR3 protein: CASSLAGGLPNEQFF
D gene: TRBD2
V gene: TRBV6-5
J gene: TRBJ2-1
clone size: NA

CDR3 DNA: TGCGCCAGCAGCTTGTTGGCCGGGACAGGGACCTATGGCTACACCTTC
CDR3 protein: CASSLLAGTGTYGYTF
D gene: TRBD1
V gene: TRBV5-1
J gene: TRBJ1-2
clone size: NA

CDR3 DNA: TGTGCCAGCAGACCGGGACAGGTCTCCTACGAGCAGTACTTC
CDR3 protein: CASRPGQVSYEQYF
D gene: TRBD1
V gene: TRBV27
J gene: TRBJ2-7
clone size: NA